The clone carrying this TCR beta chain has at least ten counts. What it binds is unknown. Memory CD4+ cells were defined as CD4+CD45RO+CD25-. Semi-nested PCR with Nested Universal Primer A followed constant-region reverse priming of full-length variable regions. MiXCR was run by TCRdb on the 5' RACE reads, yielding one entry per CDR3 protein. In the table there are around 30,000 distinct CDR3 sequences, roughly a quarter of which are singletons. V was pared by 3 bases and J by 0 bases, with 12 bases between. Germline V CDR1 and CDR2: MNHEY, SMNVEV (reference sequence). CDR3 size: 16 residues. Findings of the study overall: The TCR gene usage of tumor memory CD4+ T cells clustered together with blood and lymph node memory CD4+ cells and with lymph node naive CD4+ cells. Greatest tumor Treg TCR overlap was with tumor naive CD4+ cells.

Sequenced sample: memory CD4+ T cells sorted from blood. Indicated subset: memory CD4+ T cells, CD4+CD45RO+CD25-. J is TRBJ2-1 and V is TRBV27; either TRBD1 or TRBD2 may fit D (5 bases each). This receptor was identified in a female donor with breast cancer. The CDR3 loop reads CASSLKRDVSYNEQFF. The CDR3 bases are TGTGCCAGCAGTTTGAAACGGGACGTCTCCTACAATGAGCAGTTCTTC.